This section outlines one TCR beta chain sequence together with its context. Its antigen is unknown. Then a second PCR, running about 6 to 12 cycles, was carried out with a sample-barcoded 5' primer and a J-beta primer mix. TCRdb re-called the 5' RACE reads with MiXCR, one entry per CDR3 protein. Seen here are fewer than 2 million distinct CDR3 sequences, 39% observed once, and the top ten hold around 23%. The data belong to a study of blood T cells in healthy people across ages. Overall study findings and caveats: Without sorted subsets, naive and antigen-experienced compartments could not be conclusively compared. Across samples, TCR beta diversity tracked strongly with naive T cell percentage.

Each donor had approximately 10 milliliters of peripheral blood drawn. Trimming pared 1 base from V and 2 bases from J, leaving 12 bases between. CDR1 MGHRA and CDR2 YSYEKL come from the germline V gene. This CDR3 contains 15 residues. The chain combines TRBV4-1 with TRBJ2-7; perhaps TRBD1 as D (5 bases). The sequenced material came from blood. The sequence derives from a human donor in good health. CDR3 in DNA: TGCGCCAGCAGCCAAGGCGACAGTCAGGCCTACGAGCAGTACTTC. It specifies CASSQGDSQAYEQYF.